This entry describes one TCR beta chain. The germline V gene encodes CDR1 SQVTM and CDR2 ANQGSEA. CDR3 length: 16 amino acids. With V trimmed by 4 bases and J by 7 bases, 14 bases remained unmatched. This record belongs to a study of blood T cell repertoires in COVID-19. About the research overall: Acute and convalescent COVID-19 specimens originated in the United States, Italy and Spain. T cells, B-cell-depleted T cells, or PBMCs supplied cDNA or gDNA.

As processed by the authors: Reference gene primer amplification in the assay estimated nucleated cell counts. Only in-frame clones appear in the TCRdb table, and some are missing; sequencing was by immunoSEQ multiplex PCR. Clonal size and the V and J genes are those of that table, whereas D and trimming came from the DNA. This table has some 220,000 clones, around 80% appearing once. The specimen was peripheral blood. This rearrangement joins TRBV29-1 to TRBJ2-1; 9 nucleotides agree with TRBD1. The receptor's source is a man between 45 and 60 years old with active or convalescent COVID-19. CDR3 coding DNA: TGCAGCGTTGTTGGCGCGGGACAGGGCATCCCAAATGAGCAGTTCTTC. It yields the protein CSVVGAGQGIPNEQFF.